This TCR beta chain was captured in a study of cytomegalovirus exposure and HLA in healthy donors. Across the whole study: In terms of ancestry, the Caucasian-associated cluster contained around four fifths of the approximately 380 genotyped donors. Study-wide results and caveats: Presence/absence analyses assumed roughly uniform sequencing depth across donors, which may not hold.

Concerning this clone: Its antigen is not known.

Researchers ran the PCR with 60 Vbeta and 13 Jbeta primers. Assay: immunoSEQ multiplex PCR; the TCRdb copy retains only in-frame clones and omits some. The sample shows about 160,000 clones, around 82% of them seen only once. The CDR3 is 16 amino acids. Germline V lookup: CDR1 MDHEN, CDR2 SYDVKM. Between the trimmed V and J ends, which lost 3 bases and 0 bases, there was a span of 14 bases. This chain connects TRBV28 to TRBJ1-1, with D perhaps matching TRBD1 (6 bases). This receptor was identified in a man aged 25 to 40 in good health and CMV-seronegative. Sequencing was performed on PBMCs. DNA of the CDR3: TGTGCCAGCAGTTTGTTCCGGCGACAGGTGAACACTGAAGCTTTCTTT. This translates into CASSLFRRQVNTEAFF.